The text below deals with one TCR beta chain. The table came from immunoSEQ multiplex PCR; TCRdb's copy has only in-frame clones and leaves some out. The sample has more than 110,000 clones; about 80% are singletons. This CDR3 contains 16 residues. This specimen comes from a study of blood T cell repertoires in COVID-19. Sample: PBMCs or T cells enriched from blood (not recorded which). This sequence was found in a woman aged 50 to 65 who had recovered from COVID-19. The chain is built from TRBV21-1 and TRBJ2-4; the table gives TRBD2 as D, unverified against the DNA. TRBV21-1 is a pseudogene segment. The CDR3 DNA follows: TGTGCCAGCAGCAAAGGGGGGGAGGTAGCCAAAAACATTCAGTACTTC. Translation: CASSKGGEVAKNIQYF.